This T cell receptor (beta chain) was observed in a study of control samples from healthy donors and cancer patients. The germline V gene has CDR1 LGHDT and CDR2 YNNKEL (reference sequence). The length of the CDR3 is 15 residues. Trimming pared 4 bases from V and 0 bases from J, leaving 10 bases between. Sequencing was performed with immunoSEQ multiplex PCR; in TCRdb, only in-frame clones are kept and a portion is missing. The sample yields more than 100,000 clones, about nine tenths seen once. J is TRBJ1-3 and V is TRBV3-1 (or the pseudogene TRBV3-2); D is undetermined. The sequence was collected from a man in his forties in good health. The sample comprised blood. CDR3 residues: CASSLRFSSGNTIYF. For the CDR3, the DNA is TGTGCCAGCAGCCTTCGTTTTAGCTCTGGAAACACCATATATTTT.